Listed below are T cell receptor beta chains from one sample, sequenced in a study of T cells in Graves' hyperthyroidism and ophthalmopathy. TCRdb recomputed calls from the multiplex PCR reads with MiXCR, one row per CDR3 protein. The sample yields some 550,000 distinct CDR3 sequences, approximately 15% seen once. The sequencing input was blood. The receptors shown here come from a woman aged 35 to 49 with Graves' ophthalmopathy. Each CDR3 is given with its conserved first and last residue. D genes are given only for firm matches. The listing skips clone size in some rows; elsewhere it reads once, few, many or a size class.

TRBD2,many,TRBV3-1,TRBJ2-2,CASSQGLAGIGELFF,TGTGCCAGCAGCCAGGGACTAGCGGGAATCGGGGAGCTGTTTTTT
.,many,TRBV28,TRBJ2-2,CASTPVGNTGELFF,TGTGCCAGCACCCCGGTTGGCAACACCGGGGAGCTGTTTTTT
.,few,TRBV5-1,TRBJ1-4,CASSLVGSGNEKLFF,TGCGCCAGCAGCTTGGTCGGCAGTGGGAATGAAAAACTGTTTTTT
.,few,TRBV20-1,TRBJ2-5,CSALAAPLGETQYF,TGCAGTGCCCTAGCCGCCCCGTTGGGAGAGACCCAGTACTTC
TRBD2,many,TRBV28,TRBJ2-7,CASSAGVSGSYGQYF,TGTGCCAGCAGCGCGGGGGTTTCAGGGTCCTACGGTCAGTACTTC
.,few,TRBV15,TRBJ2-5,CATSRDPVGVLETQYF,TGTGCCACCAGCAGAGATCCGGTGGGAGTTCTGGAGACCCAGTACTTC
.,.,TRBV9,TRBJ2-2,CASSTGLFGGELFF,TGTGCCAGCAGCACTGGACTTTTTGGCGGGGAGCTGTTTTTT
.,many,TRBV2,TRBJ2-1,CASSTQGVPYNEQFF,TGTGCCAGCAGTACGCAGGGTGTCCCCTACAATGAGCAGTTCTTC
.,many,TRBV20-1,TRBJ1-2,CSARSGASIGSYTF,TGCAGTGCCAGAAGCGGGGCGAGCATCGGGAGCTACACCTTC
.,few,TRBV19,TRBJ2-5,CASSMGRQETQYF,TGTGCCAGTTCTATGGGTAGGCAAGAGACCCAGTACTTC
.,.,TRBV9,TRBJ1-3,CASSVAPGFAEGNTIYF,TGTGCCAGCAGCGTAGCCCCAGGGTTCGCGGAGGGAAACACCATATATTTT
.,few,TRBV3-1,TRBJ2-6,CASSRTQGSGANVLTF,TGTGCCAGCAGCCGCACACAGGGATCCGGGGCCAACGTCCTGACTTTC
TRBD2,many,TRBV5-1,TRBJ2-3,CASSLVTTLAGNTDTQYF,TGCGCCAGCAGCTTGGTGACTACGCTAGCGGGGAACACAGATACGCAGTATTTT
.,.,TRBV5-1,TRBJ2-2,CASSLPAANTGELFF,TGCGCCAGCAGCTTACCGGCGGCGAACACCGGGGAGCTGTTTTTT
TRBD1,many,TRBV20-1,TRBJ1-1,CSARVPGTGGIEAFF,TGCAGTGCTAGAGTCCCCGGGACAGGGGGTATTGAAGCTTTCTTT
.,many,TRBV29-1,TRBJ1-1,CSVPAQNTEAFF,TGCAGCGTGCCCGCCCAGAACACTGAAGCTTTCTTT
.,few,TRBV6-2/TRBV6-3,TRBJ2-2,CASTLPLFTGELFF,TGTGCCAGCACCCTCCCCCTTTTCACCGGGGAGCTGTTTTTT
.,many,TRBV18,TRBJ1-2,CASSPSGGGLPGYTF,TGTGCCAGCTCACCATCCGGGGGCGGTCTACCGGGCTACACCTTC
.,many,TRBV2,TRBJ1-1,CASSESRVATEAFF,TGTGCCAGCAGTGAATCCAGGGTGGCCACTGAAGCTTTCTTT
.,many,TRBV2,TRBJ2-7,CASRATLSSYEQYF,TGTGCCAGCAGGGCTACACTGAGCTCCTACGAGCAGTACTTC